Sequencing of this T cell receptor beta chain was carried out in a study of regulatory T cells in long-lasting Graves disease. CDR1 is MNHEY, CDR2 SVGAGI, per germline. V was clipped by 0 bases and J by 11 bases; unmatched bases: 0. The CDR3 totals 13 residues. Construction of TCR beta libraries relied on iRepertoire HTBI primers and on Arm-PCR targeting CDR3 regions. TCRdb re-called the multiplex PCR reads with MiXCR, one entry per CDR3 protein. The table lists hundreds of thousands of distinct CDR3 sequences, less than 25% of them singletons. This clonotype showed up just a few times. As for time point: persistent/refractory GD, antithyroid drugs over 5 years with positive TRAb. Researchers made the TCR library from RNA that was extracted from PBMCs.

The sequence derives from a female donor with Graves disease. The sequenced sample was peripheral blood mononuclear cells (PBMCs), obtained when the disease was refractory, from a patient treated with antithyroid drugs. This chain links TRBV6-5 with TRBJ1-5, with TRBD1 matching 11 bases. This CDR3 is CASSYSGQGAQHF. CDR3 nucleotides: TGTGCCAGCAGTTACTCGGGACAGGGGGCCCAGCATTTT.